Listed here are 12 T cell receptor beta chains from one sample, sequenced in a study of cytomegalovirus exposure and HLA in healthy donors. PCR used 60 Vbeta primers and 13 Jbeta primers. Repertoires were generated with immunoSEQ multiplex PCR, while TCRdb's copy carries only in-frame clones and drops some. The table shows 190,000 or so clones, with around 79% occurring only once. The specimen was PBMCs. All receptors come from a girl aged 10 to 17 in good health and CMV-seropositive.

The genes are TRBV4-3 and TRBJ2-3; TRBD2 matches 9 bases. This CDR3 contains 16 residues. Trimming took 4 bases from V and 5 from J; bases not matched to a gene: 10. Germline assignment: CDR1 LGHNA and CDR2 YSLEER. CDR3 in DNA: TGCGCCAGCAGCCGAGAGGCGGGGGGGCTTGGAGATACGCAGTATTTT. It yields the protein CASSREAGGLGDTQYF.

The genes are TRBV19 and TRBJ2-3; 7 bases map to TRBD1. This CDR3 contains 15 residues. The trim removed 6 bases at V and 3 bases at J, leaving 9 bases unmatched. CDR1 LNHDA and CDR2 SQIVND come from the germline V gene (reference sequence). CDR3 DNA sequence: TGTGCCAGTAGGATACAGGACAGGACGACAGATACGCAGTATTTT. As protein: CASRIQDRTTDTQYF. Looking up the rest from reference TRBV19 and TRBJ2-3 gives the full variable domain: DGGITQSPKYLFRKEGQNVTLSCEQNLNHDAMYWYRQDPGQGLRLIYYSQIVNDFQKGDIAEGYSVSREKKESFPLTVTSAQKNPTAFYLCASRIQDRTTDTQYFGPGTRLTVL.

The rearrangement links TRBV7-9 to TRBJ2-7; D is unclear. The length of the CDR3 is 14 residues. Trimming removed 4 bases from V and 3 bases from J, with 13 bases in between. Germline V gene lookup returns CDR1 SEHNR and CDR2 FQNEAQ (reference sequence). CDR3 loop: CASSSGGGNYEQYF. In DNA form, the CDR3 reads TGTGCCAGCAGCTCCGGCGGCGGCAACTACGAGCAGTACTTC. The whole variable domain, filled in from reference TRBV7-9 and TRBJ2-7, reads DTGVSQNPRHKITKRGQNVTFRCDPISEHNRLYWYRQTLGQGPEFLTYFQNEAQLEKSRLLSDRFSAERPKGSFSTLEIQRTEQGDSAMYLCASSSGGGNYEQYFGPGTRLTVT.

This rearrangement joins TRBV4-3 to TRBJ2-7; possibly TRBD1 for D (7 bases). Trimming removed 2 bases at V and 2 bases at J, with 13 bases between. Germline V gene data show CDR1 as LGHNA and CDR2 as YSLEER. CDR3 length: 15 amino acids. CDR3 coding DNA: TGCGCCAGCAGCCAATTCAGGGGGGCCCCCTACGAGCAGTACTTC. Amino acid sequence: CASSQFRGAPYEQYF.

The chain has TRBV19 and TRBJ1-5; perhaps TRBD1 as D (5 bases). Germline V gene data show CDR1 as LNHDA and CDR2 as SQIVND (reference sequence). The V end was cut by 5 bases, the J end by 0 bases, with 23 bases between. This CDR3 contains 19 residues. CDR3 DNA sequence: TGTGCCAGTAGTTTCCCCCCGGGACTCCCCGCATATAGCAATCAGCCCCAGCATTTT. Translation: CASSFPPGLPAYSNQPQHF.

The CDR3 DNA reads as TGTGCCTGGAGTCGACCTGGGACAGGGGGTGAAAAACTGTTTTTT. Amino acid sequence: CAWSRPGTGGEKLFF. V and J are TRBV30 and TRBJ1-4; 11 bases agree with TRBD1. The V segment lost 2 bases and the J segment 7 bases; nucleotides outside the gene matches: 6. Germline V gives CDR1 GTSNPN, CDR2 SVGIG (reference sequence). This CDR3 region has 15 residues.

This sequence joins TRBV21-1 and TRBJ1-2. TRBV21-1 is tagged as a pseudogene. The CDR3 spans 11 residues. Here the CDR3 reads CASSKRFGYTF. CDR3 sequence (DNA): TGTGCCAGCAGCAAGAGGTTTGGCTACACCTTC.

V and J are TRBV7-2 and TRBJ1-2, with 9 positions matching TRBD1. CDR3 length: 15 residues. The junction had 6 bases not matched to a gene; V was cut back by 3 bases and J by 4 bases. Per germline, CDR1 SGHTA and CDR2 FQGNSA. As DNA, the CDR3 is TGTGCCAGCAGCTTGGGACAGGGTCGCAGCTATGGCTACACCTTC. This sequence encodes CASSLGQGRSYGYTF.

This clone was detected only a few times. The chain combines TRBV6-1 with TRBJ1-1, with TRBD1 identical over 9 bases. In germline, CDR1 is MNHNS, CDR2 SASEGT. V was clipped by 5 bases and J by 5 bases; unmatched bases: 6. The CDR3 covers 14 residues. CDR3 in DNA: TGTGCCAGCAGTCCAACAGGGGGCGGGACTGAAGCTTTCTTT. Amino acid sequence: CASSPTGGGTEAFF.

The chain links TRBV4-3 to TRBJ2-5, with 11 positions matching TRBD2. Germline-derived CDR1 and CDR2 are LGHNA and YSLEER. V lost 1 base and J lost 11; bases outside the gene matches: 15. The CDR3 loop spans 17 amino acids. The CDR3 sequence: CASSQGVAGGGAREQYF. In DNA form, the CDR3 reads TGCGCCAGCAGCCAAGGGGTAGCGGGGGGGGGTGCTCGAGAGCAGTACTTC.

This clone came up a few times. The genes are TRBV7-2 and TRBJ2-1, with 15 positions matching TRBD2. Germline assignment: CDR1 SGHTA and CDR2 FQGNSA. The CDR3 covers 16 residues. V lost 2 bases to trimming and J lost 15 bases; unmatched junction nucleotides: 11. CDR3 sequence reads: CASSLPSGTSGGKRFF. Written as DNA, the CDR3 is TGTGCCAGCAGCTTACCAAGTGGGACTAGCGGGGGGAAGCGGTTCTTC.

The genes are TRBV19 and TRBJ2-4, with no clear D. Germline loops: CDR1 LNHDA, CDR2 SQIVND (reference sequence). V lost 5 bases, J lost 0 bases, and 8 bases lay in between. This CDR3 contains 14 residues. The CDR3 region has the DNA TGTGCCAGTAGTCTCCCTAGAGCCAAAAACATTCAGTACTTC. Translating gives CASSLPRAKNIQYF.